Listed here is a single T cell receptor beta chain. The sample belongs to a study of control samples from healthy donors and cancer patients. The protocol was immunoSEQ multiplex PCR, while the TCRdb copy is restricted to in-frame clones and leaves out a portion. This sample has around 120,000 clones, with roughly nine tenths found just once. Sequenced sample: blood. The clonotype comes from a woman aged 18-35 years in good health.

CDR3 sequence (DNA): TGTGCCAGCAGCTTCGGACAGGGGCTCAACACTGAAGCTTTCTTT. It yields the protein CASSFGQGLNTEAFF. The chain uses TRBV5-4 and TRBJ1-1; 9 nucleotides agree with TRBD1. The CDR3 is made up of 15 amino acids. CDR1 and CDR2 from the germline V gene are SGHNT and YYREEE (reference sequence). J lost 2 bases, V lost 2 bases, and 4 bases had no gene match.